A selection of T cell receptor beta chains follows, all from one sample in a study of Ad26.COV2.S vaccination and SARS-CoV-2 variants. The protocol was immunoSEQ multiplex PCR, while the TCRdb copy is restricted to in-frame clones and leaves out a portion. The sample has about 350,000 clones; 70% to 90% are singletons. The sequencing used peripheral blood, collected in a trial of Ad26.COV2.S vaccine versus placebo. The receptors here all came from a person between 18 and 59 years old who received the Ad26.COV2.S COVID-19 vaccine or a placebo. Both conserved end residues are part of each CDR3. The order of the fields is CDR3 protein, CDR3 DNA, J gene, D gene, V gene, clone size. A D gene is named only where the DNA matches it firmly. The size field is filled for only some rows; it gives once, few, many or a size class.

CASSIGGEQYF | TGTGCCAGTAGTATTGGGGGGGAGCAGTACTTC | TRBJ2-7 | NA | TRBV19 | few
CASSWSGLDQPQHF | TGTGCCAGCAGTTGGTCAGGGTTGGATCAGCCCCAGCATTTT | TRBJ1-5 | NA | TRBV6-5 | NA
CSISGVRGKETQYF | TGCAGCATATCAGGAGTTCGGGGAAAAGAGACCCAGTACTTC | TRBJ2-5 | NA | TRBV29-1 | NA
CASSLAGPTNYGYTF | TGTGCCAGCAGTTTAGCGGGACCGACCAACTATGGCTACACCTTC | TRBJ1-2 | NA | TRBV28 | NA
CASSLPGPTPDEQFF | TGTGCCAGCAGTCTGCCGGGACCAACCCCGGATGAGCAGTTCTTC | TRBJ2-1 | NA | TRBV28 | NA
CAWNPIWPNSPLHF | TGTGCCTGGAATCCTATATGGCCAAATTCACCCCTCCACTTT | TRBJ1-6 | NA | TRBV30 | NA
CASSYGLASNEQFF | TGTGCCAGCAGCTATGGACTCGCCTCCAATGAGCAGTTCTTC | TRBJ2-1 | NA | TRBV11-2 | NA
CASSHRGAAYEQYF | TGTGCCAGCAGCCATCGGGGAGCGGCCTACGAGCAGTACTTC | TRBJ2-7 | NA | TRBV14 | few
CASSPRTGQAISYGYTF | TGTGCCAGCAGCCCGCGGACAGGCCAGGCAATCTCCTATGGCTACACCTTC | TRBJ1-2 | TRBD1 | TRBV7-6 | NA
CASSLSLGQGNYGYTF | TGCGCCAGCAGCCTAAGCCTCGGACAGGGGAACTATGGCTACACCTTC | TRBJ1-2 | TRBD1 | TRBV4-3 | NA
CASSFSQGASYEQYF | TGCGCCAGCAGCTTTTCACAGGGGGCTTCCTACGAGCAGTACTTC | TRBJ2-7 | TRBD1 | TRBV5-1 | NA
CASSLLLAGGGDTQYF | TGTGCCAGCAGCTTACTCCTAGCGGGAGGCGGTGATACGCAGTATTTT | TRBJ2-3 | TRBD2 | TRBV7-9 | NA
CASSLVPGSSYNEQFF | TGTGCCAGCAGCTTAGTCCCGGGGAGCTCCTACAATGAGCAGTTCTTC | TRBJ2-1 | NA | TRBV7-2 | NA
CASSASGIGQGAYHTF | TGTGCCAGCAGCGCTAGCGGCATCGGGCAGGGGGCCTACCACACCTTC | TRBJ1-2 | TRBD1 | TRBV7-2 | once
CASRNGAPNTEAFF | TGTGCCAGCAGGAACGGGGCCCCGAACACTGAAGCTTTCTTT | TRBJ1-1 | NA | TRBV6-5 | few
CSASATGTGNTIYF | TGCAGTGCTAGTGCTACAGGGACTGGAAACACCATATATTTT | TRBJ1-3 | NA | TRBV20-1 | NA
CASSQPGSTNEKLFF | TGCGCCAGCAGCCAGCCGGGGTCAACTAATGAAAAACTGTTTTTT | TRBJ1-4 | NA | TRBV4-1 | NA
CASSRIEGPREQYF | TGTGCCAGCAGCCGAATTGAGGGACCCCGCGAGCAGTACTTC | TRBJ2-7 | NA | TRBV28 | NA
CASSMGGLGYEQYF | TGTGCCAGCAGCATGGGGGGTTTAGGGTACGAGCAGTACTTC | TRBJ2-7 | NA | TRBV6-5 | NA
CARSLEAVGERYEQYF | TGTGCCAGAAGCTTGGAGGCAGTAGGGGAGAGGTACGAGCAGTACTTC | TRBJ2-7 | NA | TRBV5-3 | few
CASSSRTANTGELFF | TGTGCCAGCAGCTCGAGGACAGCTAACACCGGGGAGCTGTTTTTT | TRBJ2-2 | NA | TRBV7-3 | NA
CASSSLRAGELFF | TGTGCCAGCAGCTCATTACGAGCCGGGGAGCTGTTTTTT | TRBJ2-2 | NA | TRBV7-2 | NA
CASSLVASGYASYEQYF | TGTGCCAGCAGCTTAGTAGCTAGCGGGTATGCCTCCTACGAGCAGTACTTC | TRBJ2-7 | TRBD2 | TRBV7-2 | NA
CASSLGGLESYNEQFF | TGTGCCAGCAGCTTGGGGGGGTTGGAGTCCTACAATGAGCAGTTCTTC | TRBJ2-1 | NA | TRBV5-4 | NA
CASSYRSQAQHF | TGTGCCAGCAGTTATAGGTCTCAAGCCCAGCATTTT | TRBJ1-5 | NA | TRBV6-2/TRBV6-3 | few
CASSYSILGGRYEQYF | TGTGCCAGCAGTTACTCTATCCTCGGAGGGAGGTACGAGCAGTACTTC | TRBJ2-7 | NA | TRBV6-5 | NA
CATSDPSGYQETQYF | TGTGCCACCAGTGACCCTAGCGGTTACCAAGAGACCCAGTACTTC | TRBJ2-5 | TRBD2 | TRBV24-1 | NA
CASSLEASGRLDEQFF | TGTGCCAGCAGCTTGGAGGCTAGCGGGAGGCTCGATGAGCAGTTCTTC | TRBJ2-1 | TRBD2 | TRBV5-4 | NA
CASSLAWTRETQYF | TGCGCCAGCAGCTTGGCTTGGACAAGGGAGACCCAGTACTTC | TRBJ2-5 | NA | TRBV5-1 | once
CASSSSRFSDRSSYNSPLHF | TGTGCCAGCAGCTCCTCAAGGTTTTCGGACCGTAGCTCCTATAATTCACCCCTCCACTTT | TRBJ1-6 | NA | TRBV3-1/TRBV3-2 | NA
CASSVQGAHTNEKLFF | TGTGCCAGCAGCGTCCAGGGGGCCCATACTAATGAAAAACTGTTTTTT | TRBJ1-4 | TRBD1 | TRBV9 | NA
CASSLGGTNYGYTF | TGCGCCAGCAGCTTGGGTGGCACAAACTATGGCTACACCTTC | TRBJ1-2 | NA | TRBV5-1 | NA
CASSLLVQETQYF | TGCGCCAGCAGCTTGCTAGTCCAGGAGACCCAGTACTTC | TRBJ2-5 | NA | TRBV5-1 | NA
CASSYSGGVSSYEQYF | TGTGCCAGCAGTTACTCCGGTGGGGTTAGCTCCTACGAGCAGTACTTC | TRBJ2-7 | NA | TRBV6-5 | NA
CASRYRGERWANYGYTF | TGTGCCAGCAGATACAGGGGTGAAAGGTGGGCTAACTATGGCTACACCTTC | TRBJ1-2 | TRBD1 | TRBV27 | NA